These 9 T cell receptor beta chains originate from one sample sequenced in a study of shared clonotypes between healthy human individuals. Using immunoSEQ multiplex PCR, the repertoire was profiled, and TCRdb retains in-frame clones only, with some absent. There are about 450,000 clones in the sample; about 76% occur only once, and approximately 13% lies in the top ten. Source material: PBMCs. Receptor source: a woman aged 40 to 50 in good health. Some clones in this sample may be carry-over from other donors' samples.

Remarks on this clone: An end of the junction differs from the germline gene, which may be a read error. The rearrangement links TRBV5-4 to TRBJ2-7, with 7 bases that match TRBD2. The CDR3 covers 13 residues. CDR1 is SGHNT and CDR2 is YYREEE in the germline V gene (reference sequence). As DNA, the CDR3 is TGTGCCAGCAGGTTGGCGGGAGTACCCGAGCAGTACTTC. This gives the protein CASRLAGVPEQYF.

This rearrangement joins TRBV5-1 to TRBJ2-3, with D maybe TRBD1 (6 bases). This CDR3 comprises 15 residues. Germline CDR1 is SGHRS and CDR2 is YFSETQ. Trimming stripped 1 base from V and 3 bases from J, with 12 bases between. The CDR3 region is CASSLQGIGTDTQYF. CDR3 in DNA: TGCGCCAGCAGCTTGCAGGGGATAGGGACAGATACGCAGTATTTT.

This clone has ten or more counts. V and J are TRBV19 and TRBJ2-5, with D tentatively TRBD1 (5 bases). The CDR3 extends over 15 amino acids. The V and J ends lost 2 bases and 4 bases respectively, with 14 bases between them. Germline V lookup: CDR1 LNHDA, CDR2 SQIVND (reference sequence). Here the CDR3 DNA reads TGTGCCAGTAGTATAAGACCCAGGGTAGGAGAGACCCAGTACTTC. Protein sequence: CASSIRPRVGETQYF. Variable domain in full (rest from reference TRBV19 and TRBJ2-5): DGGITQSPKYLFRKEGQNVTLSCEQNLNHDAMYWYRQDPGQGLRLIYYSQIVNDFQKGDIAEGYSVSREKKESFPLTVTSAQKNPTAFYLCASSIRPRVGETQYFGPGTRLLVL.

V gene TRBV10-2 combines with J gene TRBJ2-7; D might be TRBD1 (6 bases). The CDR3 totals 15 residues. CDR1 WSHSY and CDR2 SAAADI come from the germline V gene. Deletions cut 0 bases from V and 1 base from J, with 10 bases between. CDR3 sequence: CASSESGHLSYEQYF. The CDR3 bases are TGCGCCAGCAGTGAGTCGGGACACCTGTCCTACGAGCAGTACTTC.

The chain uses TRBV7-2 and TRBJ2-5, with 12 nucleotides matching TRBD1. V dropped 6 bases and J dropped 5; count of bases not matched to a gene: 7. Per germline, CDR1 SGHTA and CDR2 FQGNSA. CDR3 size: 15 residues. Written as DNA, the CDR3 is TGTGCCAGCAGTTGGGGACAGGGGGCGGGGGAGACCCAGTACTTC. This codes for CASSWGQGAGETQYF. The variable domain in full, completed from reference TRBV7-2 and TRBJ2-5, reads GAGVSQSPSNKVTEKGKDVELRCDPISGHTALYWYRQSLGQGLEFLIYFQGNSAPDKSGLPSDRFSAERTGGSVSTLTIQRTQQEDSAVYLCASSWGQGAGETQYFGPGTRLLVL.

The chain uses TRBV5-5 and TRBJ2-1; maybe TRBD1 (6 bases). Trimming removed 1 base from V and 2 bases from J, with 10 bases in between. Germline loops: CDR1 SGHKS, CDR2 YYEKEE (reference sequence). The CDR3 extends over 15 amino acids. The CDR3 coding sequence is TGTGCCAGCAGCTTGCTCGCAGGGGCCTACAATGAGCAGTTCTTC. Translating it yields CASSLLAGAYNEQFF.

J is TRBJ2-4 and V is TRBV5-1; D remains ambiguous. V gave up 0 bases and J gave up 5 bases, with 12 bases separating them. The CDR3 totals 15 residues. Germline CDR1 SGHRS, CDR2 YFSETQ. CDR3 loop: CASSLGMLAQNIQYF. CDR3 coding DNA: TGCGCCAGCAGCTTGGGTATGTTAGCTCAAAACATTCAGTACTTC.

The rearrangement joins TRBV28 to TRBJ1-3, with D unresolved. The CDR3 length is 13 residues. V lost 2 bases, J lost 3 bases, and 5 bases lay in between. Per the germline V gene, CDR1 is MDHEN and CDR2 is SYDVKM. In nucleotides, the CDR3 is TGTGCCAGCAGTTTAGAGTTTGGAAACACCATATATTTT. This codes for CASSLEFGNTIYF.

The rearrangement joins TRBV30 to TRBJ2-7; 10 nucleotides agree with TRBD2. The length of the CDR3 is 14 residues. Per germline, CDR1 GTSNPN and CDR2 SVGIG (reference sequence). V dropped 4 bases and J dropped 0; count of bases not matched to a gene: 3. CDR3 sequence: CAWNRLAGSYEQYF. DNA for the CDR3: TGTGCCTGGAACCGACTAGCGGGCTCCTACGAGCAGTACTTC.